This T cell receptor (beta chain) is from a study of blood T cell repertoires in COVID-19. Study-level information: Acute and convalescent COVID-19 samples came from the United States, Italy and Spain.

In the study's own analysis: Amplified reference gene primers provided the basis for estimating nucleated cell counts. Data came from immunoSEQ multiplex PCR; TCRdb stores just in-frame clones and leaves some out. V and J calls and clone size are copied from that table; D and trimming were computed from the DNA. The data hold a few hundred thousand clones, with roughly nine tenths observed a single time. The CDR3 spans 13 residues. Trimming removed 6 bases from V and 2 bases from J, with 13 bases in between. CDR1 is DFQATT and CDR2 is SNEGSKA in the germline V gene (reference sequence). The sample consisted of PBMCs or T cells enriched from blood (not recorded which). The TCR sequence derives from a middle-aged woman who had been exposed to COVID-19. The chain combines TRBV20-1 with TRBJ2-5; possible D gene TRBD2, 5 bases. The CDR3 region is CSASERNQETQYF. CDR3 nucleotides: TGCAGTGCGAGTGAGCGGAATCAAGAGACCCAGTACTTC.